This record concerns one T cell receptor (beta chain) sequence. As yet, its antigen is unknown. The data stem from a study of T cell responses to AZD1222 COVID-19 vaccine. The study, taken as a whole, reports: The study reported that nearly half of spike-specific TCRs target unmutated variant regions. Across spike, vaccine-associated CD4 TCRs were found, dominant at 160-218 and 743-854. Spike-specific TCR breadth and depth grew following two AZD1222 doses.

Germline loops: CDR1 SQVTM, CDR2 ANQGSEA. V dropped 0 bases and J dropped 0 bases, with 12 bases sitting between them. The CDR3 has 15 residues. Produced via immunoSEQ multiplex PCR; TCRdb's table is partial and in-frame only. The sample consists of 100,000 to 150,000 clones, around 85% of them appearing once. The input for sequencing was peripheral blood, taken 28 days after the second AZD1222 dose. This receptor was obtained from an adult who received the AZD1222 COVID-19 vaccine. The rearrangement uses TRBV29-1 and TRBJ2-7; no firm D call. In nucleotides, the CDR3 is TGCAGCGTTGAAGACGGCTCTAAGAGCTCCTACGAGCAGTACTTC. This gives the protein CSVEDGSKSSYEQYF.